This record looks at one TCR beta chain sequence and its context. Its antigen target is currently unknown. Per-base qualities were not stored, and no clone one base away is much larger. This record comes from a study of Graves' ophthalmopathy and Graves' hyperthyroidism listed by TCRdb under 2018. Study-wide context: A patient counted as having stable hyperthyroidism if there was no progression to ophthalmopathy within 18 months of follow-up. The study used TCR beta repertoire signatures to distinguish Graves' ophthalmopathy from Graves' hyperthyroidism and to predict progression to ophthalmopathy. In total, 135 blood samples were TCR-sequenced: some 40 ophthalmopathy, some 72 hyperthyroidism and roughly 17 hyperthyroidism-to-ophthalmopathy patients. To explore V-J signatures that separate ophthalmopathy from hyperthyroidism, a discovery set of 95 to 100 patients was enrolled, consisting of 40 to 45 with ophthalmopathy and approximately 57 with stable hyperthyroidism. For independent validation, a separate cohort was made up of approximately 19 hyperthyroidism patients plus 17 patients who later progressed from hyperthyroidism to ophthalmopathy. In about 6 hyperthyroidism patients, the T-cell repertoire of thyroid tissue was compared with the T-cell repertoire of blood. Following sampling, methimazole starting at 30 mg daily was administered to hyperthyroidism patients, and high-dose intravenous methylprednisolone was administered to ophthalmopathy patients.

Hyperthyroidism patients were newly diagnosed, were aged 18 to 65 years, and had a disease duration under 2 months. Anyone with other autoimmune diseases, uncontrolled infections, pregnancy or lactation was excluded from the study. Diagnosis was based on clinical symptoms, serum thyroxine, TRAb, thyroid ultrasound and orbital computed tomography. Total RNA was extracted with Trizol reagent and quality-checked on an Agilent 2100 Bioanalyzer. Overall study results and their limits: Among expanded thyroid clonotypes with frequency above 0.001, most also showed up in blood, which suggests that blood repertoires may reflect the thyroid immune response. The 13-signature model separated ophthalmopathy from stable hyperthyroidism with approximately 90% sensitivity and just under 84% specificity in cross-validation, and 80%/75% in the test set. In validation, the model predicted ophthalmopathy progression with 55% to 71% sensitivity and around 72% specificity; some 13 predicted patients were CT-confirmed with GO in a median of approximately 6.5 months. Sample size was not predetermined statistically, and investigators were not blinded to group allocation.

For repertoire sequencing, the TCR beta CDR3 regions were amplified from RNA transcripts. HTBI primers and the Qiagen OneStep RT-PCR kit were used in a first-round RT-PCR, which was followed by a second-round multiplex PCR, size selection and purification. Libraries were sequenced on an Illumina HiSeq2000 using paired-end 100 bp reads. The paper's processing steps were these. SOAPnuke was used for read processing, and reads with adapters, uncalled bases, a mean Phred below 15, or no exact constant-primer or identifier match were discarded. COPE v1.2.5 was used to merge high-quality paired reads. Each unique nucleotide sequence was treated as a clonotype, and MiTCR v1.1 was used to align the clonotypes to the IMGT TRB V, D and J references. Analysis was restricted to V-J combinations with a frequency above 0.0001, which covered about 99% of repertoires. For each V-J combination, a TCR clonal expansion and chaos score was defined as F50 clonal expansion divided by the chaos observed in the TCRdist matrix. Welch's t-statistics and random forest were used to reduce features to some 13 V-J combinations, which were fed into a naive Bayes classifier. The Morisita-Horn index was used to measure how similar the thyroid and blood repertoires were. In TCRdb, the public reads were trimmed at Q25 with fastp and aligned with MiXCR, with productive beta chains retained. One record per CDR3 amino acid sequence lists the most common genes and DNA. The V and J calls were determined by TCRdb, not by the authors. The sample has a few hundred thousand distinct CDR3 sequences on record, under 45% of them singletons. The leading ten clones occupy less than 4.5% of the sample.

Trimming takes 10 bases off V and 0 bases off J; junction bases not matched to a gene: 13. Including cysteine and phenylalanine, the CDR3 has 16 amino acids. Only the CDR3 region is kept as DNA, spanning 48 bases read in frame from base 1. CDR1 and CDR2, looked up from the germline V gene, are ENHRY and SYGVKD. Material for sequencing was peripheral blood or thyroid tissue (not recorded which). The chain joins TRBV10-3 to TRBJ1-1, with 8 bases matching TRBD1. This sequence was found in an adult man with Graves' hyperthyroidism. The CDR3 is CATKDRGTNLNTEAFF. The DNA sequence is given as TGTGCCACCAAAGACAGGGGAACCAATCTGAACACTGAAGCTTTCTTT.